The sequence of this TCR beta chain was determined in a study of blood T cell repertoires in COVID-19. In the study overall: T cells, B-cell-depleted T cells, or PBMCs provided the cDNA or gDNA that served as material.

Per the original methods: Scientists estimated how many nucleated cells there were by amplifying reference gene primers. Sequencing was performed with immunoSEQ multiplex PCR; in TCRdb, only in-frame clones are kept and a portion is missing. V and J calls and clone size come straight from that table; D and trimming were deduced from the DNA. The sample has under 250,000 clones, roughly four fifths seen once. This CDR3 region has 16 residues. Germline CDR1 LGHDT, CDR2 YNNKEL (reference sequence). V lost 0 bases to trimming and J lost 5 bases; unmatched junction nucleotides: 2. The chain links TRBV3-1 (or the pseudogene TRBV3-2) to TRBJ2-1, with 12 bases matching TRBD2. Sample: peripheral blood. The clonotype was recovered from a man between 45 and 60 years old with active or convalescent COVID-19. Written as DNA, the CDR3 is TGTGCCAGCAGCCAAGATCTAGCGGGGGGGGACAATGAGCAGTTCTTC. This translates into CASSQDLAGGDNEQFF.